This TCR beta chain was identified in a study of blood T cell repertoires in COVID-19. On the study more broadly: The United States, Italy and Spain supplied acute and convalescent COVID-19 samples.

In the original processing: Estimated nucleated cell counts came from reference gene primer amplification. Data came from immunoSEQ multiplex PCR; TCRdb stores just in-frame clones and leaves some out. V and J calls and clone size follow that table, whereas D and trimming were derived from the DNA. The sample has hundreds of thousands of clones, about nine tenths seen once; the top ten hold around 3%. Individuals drawn from around 24 US areas were roughly 18 to 100 years old. Cohort 3 donors were reported recovered after two negative PCRs, clearance, or symptom resolution. The V gene lost 6 bases and the J gene lost 1 base, with 11 bases spanning the gap. CDR1 and CDR2 from the germline V gene are MNHEY and SVGAGI. This CDR3 comprises 14 residues.

V gene TRBV6-5 combines with J gene TRBJ2-3; possible D gene TRBD2, 6 bases. The sequenced sample was PBMCs or T cells enriched from blood (not recorded which). This TCR was recovered from a woman aged 50 to 60 who had recovered from COVID-19. This chain's CDR3 is CASSSSGGTDTQYF. CDR3 in DNA: TGTGCCAGCAGCAGTAGCGGTGGCACAGATACGCAGTATTTT.